These 9 T cell receptor beta chains were all obtained from the same sample, sequenced in a study of shared clonotypes between healthy human individuals. Assay: immunoSEQ multiplex PCR; the TCRdb copy retains only in-frame clones and omits some. This sample has about 2.5 million clones, with just under 95% found just once. Sequencing used naive CD4+ T cells from PBMCs. Regarding subset: CD45RA+ positively selected. These receptors originate from a man in his late teens or twenties in good health. Some clones in this sample may be carry-over from other donors' samples.

This chain joins TRBV5-1 and TRBJ2-1; the D is unclear. V lost 3 bases and J lost 8, with 9 bases in between. The CDR3 is 12 amino acids. In germline, CDR1 is SGHRS, CDR2 YFSETQ. CDR3 sequence reads: CASSSPGYEQFF. The CDR3 DNA is TGCGCCAGCAGCTCGCCGGGCTATGAGCAGTTCTTC.

This clone came up once. The chain combines TRBV28 with TRBJ1-4; D not certain. V lost 6 bases, J lost 3 bases, and 8 bases lay in between. Germline V lookup: CDR1 MDHEN, CDR2 SYDVKM. The CDR3 sequence is 13 residues long. CDR3 amino acids: CASRVLANEKLFF. Here the CDR3 DNA reads TGTGCCAGCAGGGTTTTGGCTAATGAAAAACTGTTTTTT.

The chain combines TRBV2 with TRBJ2-1; D not certain. This CDR3 contains 16 residues. Germline V gene sequence: CDR1 SNHLY, CDR2 FYNNEI. The germline V and J ends were trimmed by 7 bases and 1 base, with 17 bases remaining between them. The CDR3 bases are TGTGCCAGCACGAGCTGGGCTCTGGGTTCCTACAATGAGCAGTTCTTC. Encoded protein: CASTSWALGSYNEQFF.

The chain couples TRBV19 to TRBJ2-2; possible D gene TRBD1, 6 bases. The CDR3 spans 14 residues. Trimming left V 2 bases short and J 4 bases short, with 8 bases between. Germline V gene lookup returns CDR1 LNHDA and CDR2 SQIVND (reference sequence). Here the CDR3 DNA reads TGTGCCAGTAGTATAAAACAGGGCACCGGGGAGCTGTTTTTT. Encoded protein: CASSIKQGTGELFF.

V usage is TRBV18 and J usage is TRBJ2-5; D call uncertain. The CDR3 is 15 amino acids. The V gene lost 3 bases and the J gene lost 5 bases, with 16 bases spanning the gap. Looked up from germline, CDR1 is KGHSH and CDR2 is LQKENI. CDR3 DNA: TGTGCCAGCTCACCCAAATCGGGTTTAGGGGAGACCCAGTACTTC. The encoded protein is CASSPKSGLGETQYF.

Only one count was recorded for this clone. The chain recombines TRBV5-1 with TRBJ1-1; D is possibly TRBD1 (6 bases). Germline V gene lookup returns CDR1 SGHRS and CDR2 YFSETQ. The CDR3 length is 15 residues. V lost 1 base and J 0 bases, leaving 10 bases between the germline ends. CDR3 coding DNA: TGCGCCAGCAGCTTGCAGGGGCGTTTGAACACTGAAGCTTTCTTT. Translation gives CASSLQGRLNTEAFF.

V is TRBV4-3 and J is TRBJ2-1, with TRBD1 as a possible D gene (5 bases). Germline V gives CDR1 LGHNA, CDR2 YSLEER. V gave up 0 bases and J gave up 1 base, with 16 bases separating them. The CDR3 is made up of 18 amino acids. CDR3 amino acids: CASSQDLRQGPSYNEQFF. The CDR3 nucleotides are TGCGCCAGCAGCCAAGATCTGAGGCAGGGTCCTTCCTACAATGAGCAGTTCTTC.

In its sample, this clone was seen a few times. The chain couples TRBV2 to TRBJ1-5; D is possibly TRBD1 (5 bases). Looked up from germline, CDR1 is SNHLY and CDR2 is FYNNEI. The CDR3 has 16 residues. Between the trimmed V and J ends, which lost 3 bases and 1 base, there was a span of 13 bases. CDR3 DNA sequence: TGTGCCAGCAGTGATCGTGGGGGAGGAAGCAATCAGCCCCAGCATTTT. It translates to CASSDRGGGSNQPQHF.

The rearrangement joins TRBV2 to TRBJ2-2; D may be TRBD1 (5 bases). This CDR3 has 14 residues. V was shortened by 10 bases and J by 2 bases, with 14 bases between the two germline ends. Germline lookup yields CDR1 SNHLY and CDR2 FYNNEI. The CDR3 region has the DNA TGTGCCACCTTGACAGAGTTAAACACCGGGGAGCTGTTTTTT. Protein product: CATLTELNTGELFF.